A selection of T cell receptor beta chains follows, all from one sample in a study of CD8 T cells in Susac syndrome. TCRdb independently ran MiXCR on the immunoSEQ multiplex PCR reads; one entry per CDR3 protein. The sample yields 200,000 to 300,000 distinct CDR3 sequences, almost 97% seen once. Sequencing was done on a sample of CD4+ T cells from PBMCs. These receptors were taken from a human donor with Susac syndrome. CDR3s include the opening cysteine and the closing phenylalanine or tryptophan. The D gene is left open where the match is weak. Not all rows give a size; the values are once, few, many and, for expanded clones, a class.

TRBV14	NA	TRBD2	TRBJ2-2	TGTGCCAGCAGCCAATTAGCGGGAGGTAGCACCGGGGAGCTGTTTTTT	CASSQLAGGSTGELFF
TRBV9	NA	NA	TRBJ2-5	TGTGCCAGCAGCGTAGCTTGGGGGGCAAAGACCCAGTACTTC	CASSVAWGAKTQYF
TRBV23-1	NA	NA	TRBJ2-7	TGCGCCAGCGGTCCCTTTAGAGACGAGCAGTACTTC	CASGPFRDEQYF
TRBV12-5	once	NA	TRBJ1-1	TGTGCTAGTGGTTTGGTCAGGGAGAGAATGAACACTGAAGCTTTCTTT	CASGLVRERMNTEAFF
TRBV29-1	once	NA	TRBJ2-1	TGCAGCGTTGATTTGCCTCGACGGGGGAACAATGAGCAGTTCTTC	CSVDLPRRGNNEQFF
TRBV29-1	NA	NA	TRBJ2-7	TGCAGCGTGGACAGTTCCTACGAGCAGTACTTC	CSVDSSYEQYF
TRBV4-1	NA	NA	TRBJ2-6	TGCGCCAGCAGCCAAGGAAGGGCTTCCGGGGCCAACGTCCTGACTTTC	CASSQGRASGANVLTF
TRBV11-3	NA	NA	TRBJ2-7	TGTGCCAGTGCGGGAAATCACCGACTCTACGAGCAGTACTTC	CASAGNHRLYEQYF
TRBV7-3	NA	NA	TRBJ1-5	TGTGCCAGCAGGCAGGGACACCTCAATCAGCCCCAGCATTTT	CASRQGHLNQPQHF
TRBV4-1	NA	NA	TRBJ1-5	TGCGCCAGCAGCCACAGTGCCGTGCGGGGGCTAAGACAGCCCCAGCATTTT	CASSHSAVRGLRQPQHF
TRBV18	NA	NA	TRBJ1-2	TGTGCCAGCTCCCCCGGAGAACCTAGCGGCTACACCTTC	CASSPGEPSGYTF
TRBV5-1	NA	TRBD2	TRBJ2-1	TGCGCCAGCAGCTTTAGCGGGGCGACCTACAATGAGCAGTTCTTC	CASSFSGATYNEQFF
TRBV29-1	NA	NA	TRBJ1-2	TGCAGCGTTCAAGGGCCGGGAAACTATGGCTACACCTTC	CSVQGPGNYGYTF
TRBV7-2	NA	NA	TRBJ2-3	TGTGCCAGGGAGCCGTTAGATACGCAGTATTTT	CAREPLDTQYF
TRBV19	NA	NA	TRBJ2-7	TGTGCCAGTAGTCCCCTCGGCCAGGGGAAAGAGCAGTACTTC	CASSPLGQGKEQYF
TRBV11-3	NA	TRBD1	TRBJ1-2	TGTGCCAGCAGCCTGACAGGGATCGACTATGGCTACACCTTC	CASSLTGIDYGYTF
TRBV30	NA	NA	TRBJ2-3	TGTGCCTGCGCGGGTAGCCACTCGCAGTATTTT	CACAGSHSQYF
TRBV24-1	NA	TRBD1	TRBJ2-5	TGTGCCACCAGTGACCCAACAGGGGGCCAAGAGACCCAGTACTTC	CATSDPTGGQETQYF
TRBV28	once	TRBD2	TRBJ2-7	TGTGCCAGCAGTGCCTCGGGCAGCGGGAGTTACCACGAGCAGTACTTC	CASSASGSGSYHEQYF
TRBV27	NA	TRBD2	TRBJ2-7	TGTGCCAGCAGGGCTCCGGGACTAGCGGTTTACGAGCAGTACTTC	CASRAPGLAVYEQYF
TRBV5-1	once	NA	TRBJ2-7	TGCGCCAGCAGCTTGGTTGCGGCCCCCTACGAGCAGTACTTC	CASSLVAAPYEQYF
TRBV2	NA	TRBD2	TRBJ2-5	TGTGCCAGCAGTGAAGCACTAGCGGGGACCCAGTACTTC	CASSEALAGTQYF
TRBV19	NA	TRBD1	TRBJ2-1	TGTGCCAGTAGTATGGGGTGGACAGGGGATGAGCAGTTCTTC	CASSMGWTGDEQFF
TRBV30	NA	NA	TRBJ1-5	TGTGCCTGGAGTGTAGGGATCAATCAGCCCCAGCATTTT	CAWSVGINQPQHF
TRBV12-3/TRBV12-4	NA	TRBD2	TRBJ2-6	TGTGCCAGCAGTTTTGCGGGGGGTAGGACTGGGGCCAACGTCCTGACTTTC	CASSFAGGRTGANVLTF
TRBV27	NA	TRBD1	TRBJ2-6	TGTGCCAGCAGCCAGACAGGGACCGGGGCCAACGTCCTGACTTTC	CASSQTGTGANVLTF
TRBV5-4	NA	TRBD1	TRBJ2-7	TGTGCCAGCAGGCCAGACAGGGGGACCTACGAGCAGTACTTC	CASRPDRGTYEQYF
TRBV2	NA	NA	TRBJ2-5	TGTGCCAGCAGTGTCGGGGTGAGGAACCAGCAAGAGACCCAGTACTTC	CASSVGVRNQQETQYF
TRBV30	NA	TRBD2	TRBJ2-1	TGTGCCTGGAGTTTGGCCGGAGGCAGCGGGAAGTTCCATGAGCAGTTCTTC	CAWSLAGGSGKFHEQFF
TRBV24-1	NA	TRBD1	TRBJ2-2	TGTGCCACCAGTAAACTTAGGACAGGGGGGAACACCGGGGAGCTGTTTTTT	CATSKLRTGGNTGELFF
TRBV6-5	NA	NA	TRBJ1-1	TGTGCCAGCACCGGACCCATGAACACTGAAGCTTTCTTT	CASTGPMNTEAFF
TRBV29-1	few	NA	TRBJ2-4	TGCAGCGGTGAGGGACCGAATCTGGCTCAGTACTTC	CSGEGPNLAQYF
TRBV18	NA	NA	TRBJ1-1	TGTGCCAGCTCACCCCAGGTGGTAAACACTGAAGCTTTCTTT	CASSPQVVNTEAFF
TRBV5-1	NA	TRBD1	TRBJ1-1	TGCGCCAGCAGCTTTGGACAGGCGAAGGGCACTGAAGCTTTCTTT	CASSFGQAKGTEAFF
TRBV5-1	NA	NA	TRBJ2-1	TGCGCCAGCAGCAGCAGCGCCCACCCTGGGAATGAGCAGTTCTTC	CASSSSAHPGNEQFF
TRBV28	NA	TRBD2	TRBJ2-7	TGTGCCGAGGCCCCCCGACGAGCGGGATTGTACGAGCAGTACTTC	CAEAPRRAGLYEQYF
TRBV29-1	NA	TRBD1	TRBJ2-1	TGCAGCGCCAGGGACAGCTCCTACAATGAGCAGTTCTTC	CSARDSSYNEQFF
TRBV7-9	NA	NA	TRBJ2-7	TGTGCCAGCAGCTTAATTCTTGACGAGCAGTACTTC	CASSLILDEQYF
TRBV30	NA	TRBD1	TRBJ2-3	TGTGCCTGGAAGCAGGGGGCGACAGATACGCAGTATTTT	CAWKQGATDTQYF
TRBV25-1	NA	NA	TRBJ1-3	TGTGCCAGCAGTGACCGGGCCCAACCTGGAAACACCATATATTTT	CASSDRAQPGNTIYF
TRBV3-1	NA	NA	TRBJ2-1	TGTGCCAGCAGCCGCTCCTACAATGAGCAGTTCTTC	CASSRSYNEQFF
TRBV14	NA	NA	TRBJ2-4	TGTGCCAGCAGCCAAGGCGGACTAGCCAAAAACATTCAGTACTTC	CASSQGGLAKNIQYF
TRBV20-1	NA	NA	TRBJ2-7	TGCAGTGCTAGTATCGAGGGTGGGCAGTACTTC	CSASIEGGQYF
TRBV15	NA	NA	TRBJ2-3	TGTGCCACCAGCAGCCCCTCTACTAGCACAGATACGCAGTATTTT	CATSSPSTSTDTQYF
TRBV15	NA	TRBD2	TRBJ2-7	TGTGCCACCAGCAGAGACCTCTACTCTAGCGGGATGGGCTCCTACGAGCAGTACTTC	CATSRDLYSSGMGSYEQYF
TRBV5-1	NA	NA	TRBJ2-1	TGCGCCAGCAGCTCAGATCCCGCGTCCTACAATGAGCAGTTCTTC	CASSSDPASYNEQFF
TRBV5-6	NA	NA	TRBJ2-7	TGTGCCAGCAGCCCACGACCTACAGGGAGCGAGCAGTACTTC	CASSPRPTGSEQYF